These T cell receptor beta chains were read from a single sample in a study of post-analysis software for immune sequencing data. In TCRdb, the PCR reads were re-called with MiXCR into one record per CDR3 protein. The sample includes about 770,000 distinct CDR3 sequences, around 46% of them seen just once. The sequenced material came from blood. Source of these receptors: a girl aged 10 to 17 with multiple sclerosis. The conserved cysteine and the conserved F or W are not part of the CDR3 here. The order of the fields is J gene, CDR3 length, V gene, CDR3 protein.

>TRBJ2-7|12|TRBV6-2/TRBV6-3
ASSQPGQFYEQY
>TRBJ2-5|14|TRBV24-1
ATGDPSRGEQETQY
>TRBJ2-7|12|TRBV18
ASSPGPRRGEQY
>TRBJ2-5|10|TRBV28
ASSRQGNRQY
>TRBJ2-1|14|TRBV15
ATSPSRALWGNEQF
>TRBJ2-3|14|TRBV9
ANSVRGGRGTDTQY
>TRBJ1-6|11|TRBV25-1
ASSELEDSPLH
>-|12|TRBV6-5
ASSPGQAYYEQY
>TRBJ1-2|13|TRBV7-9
ASSTSRGSDYGYT
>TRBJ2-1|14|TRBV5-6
ASSMGLAGDHNEQF